Following are 13 T cell receptor beta chains from one sample sequenced in a study of blood T cell repertoires in COVID-19 (dated by TCRdb to about 2020). Libraries were constructed by the immunoSEQ multiplex PCR assay. The immuneACCESS repertoire file appears here via TCRdb, limited to in-frame rearrangements. These files lack a portion of the clones; in checked studies, under half of the deficit traces to unresolved V genes, and the cause of the others is not known. This sample lists tens of thousands of clones; approximately 82% were detected once. The top ten constitute approximately 2% of the sample. Sequencing input: peripheral blood. These receptors were collected from a woman aged 70-85 years with acute or convalescent COVID-19.

The V call is TRBV27, the J call TRBJ2-7; maybe TRBD2 (5 bases). CDR1 and CDR2 (germline): MNHEY, SMNVEV (reference sequence). V lost 3 bases and J 4 bases, leaving 13 bases between the germline ends. This CDR3 is built from 14 residues. CDR3 bases: TGTGCCAGCAGTTTTAAGCCCGGGATGTACGAGCAGTACTTC. It yields the protein CASSFKPGMYEQYF.

This clone is a singleton in its sample. In DNA form, the CDR3 reads TGTGCCAGCAGCCAAGATTTTCCGGCGGGTCACAATGAGCAGTTCTTC. It yields the protein CASSQDFPAGHNEQFF. The chain combines TRBV14 with TRBJ2-1; a weak D match, TRBD2 (5 bases). Trimming removed 0 bases at V and 5 bases at J, with 14 bases between. This CDR3 contains 16 residues. Germline V lookup: CDR1 SGHDN, CDR2 FVKESK.

This clone was detected once. The chain couples TRBV3-1 (or the pseudogene TRBV3-2) to TRBJ2-1; D gene uncertain. The CDR3 is 15 residues long. The germline V gene has CDR1 LGHDT and CDR2 YNNKEL (reference sequence). Deletions cut 3 bases from V and 7 bases from J, with 16 bases between. CDR3 bases: TGTGCCAGCAGCCACCTTTATGTTCGGTCTAATGAGCAGTTCTTC. Translation: CASSHLYVRSNEQFF.

The rearrangement uses TRBV3-1 (or the pseudogene TRBV3-2) and TRBJ1-2, with TRBD1 matching 8 bases. Looked up from germline, CDR1 is LGHDT and CDR2 is YNNKEL (reference sequence). The CDR3 is 13 residues long. After removal of 3 bases from V and 7 bases from J, the junction contained 4 bases not matched to a gene. The CDR3 spells CASSHGDRGGYTF. CDR3 DNA: TGTGCCAGCAGCCATGGTGACAGGGGTGGCTACACCTTC.

The chain combines TRBV5-6 with TRBJ1-6; TRBD1 aligns across 7 bases. Germline CDR1 and CDR2: SGHDT and YYEEEE. V lost 1 base, J lost 8 bases, and 12 bases stayed unmatched. The CDR3 has 17 amino acids. The CDR3 nucleotides are TGTGCCAGCAGCTTGTTCAAGACCTCTCAGGGGGATTCACCCCTCCACTTT. As protein: CASSLFKTSQGDSPLHF.

V gene TRBV5-5 combines with J gene TRBJ2-7; 8 bases fit TRBD1. Germline CDR1 reads SGHKS; CDR2 reads YYEKEE (reference sequence). After removal of 4 bases from V and 0 bases from J, the junction contained 3 bases not matched to a gene. The CDR3 has 14 amino acids. The CDR3 DNA sequence: TGTGCCAGCAGCAGGGACAGGTCCTCCTACGAGCAGTACTTC. It translates to CASSRDRSSYEQYF.

This clone appeared once. The J gene is TRBJ1-1, the V gene TRBV3-1 (or the pseudogene TRBV3-2), with D possibly being TRBD1 (6 bases). Germline CDR1 LGHDT, CDR2 YNNKEL (reference sequence). The length of the CDR3 is 12 residues. The V end was cut by 6 bases, the J end by 3 bases, with 8 bases between. CDR3 region: CASRQGDTEAFF. The CDR3, as DNA: TGTGCCAGCAGACAGGGCGACACTGAAGCTTTCTTT.

This clone was observed at least ten times. The chain couples TRBV6-5 to TRBJ1-1, with 7 nucleotides matching TRBD1. The CDR3 loop spans 15 amino acids. In germline, CDR1 is MNHEY, CDR2 SVGAGI. V dropped 10 bases and J dropped 0; count of bases not matched to a gene: 11. The DNA for the CDR3 is TGTGCCACCCAAGACAGGGTCGGGATGAACACTGAAGCTTTCTTT. Encoded protein: CATQDRVGMNTEAFF.

The rearrangement links TRBV4-1 to TRBJ1-2; D remains ambiguous. Per germline, CDR1 MGHRA and CDR2 YSYEKL. V was cut by 4 bases and J by 4 bases, with 16 bases left in between. The CDR3 is 15 residues long. This chain's CDR3 is CASSRETLTTYGYTF. Written as DNA, the CDR3 is TGCGCCAGCAGCCGGGAGACCTTAACTACCTATGGCTACACCTTC.

The chain uses TRBV29-1 and TRBJ1-6; TRBD1 agrees at 8 bases. V dropped 2 bases and J dropped 6; count of bases not matched to a gene: 3. CDR1 is SQVTM, CDR2 ANQGSEA, per germline. The CDR3 runs to 14 residues. This chain's CDR3 is CSVETGQVNSPLHF. The CDR3 DNA is TGCAGCGTTGAAACGGGACAGGTTAATTCACCCCTCCACTTT.

The chain is built from TRBV2 and TRBJ1-5; TRBD1 might be the D (5 bases). V lost 6 bases and J 0 bases, leaving 9 bases between the germline ends. The CDR3 is 14 residues long. The germline CDR1 and CDR2 sequences are SNHLY and FYNNEI. CDR3 nucleotides: TGTGCCAGCAGACAGGACCCTAGCAATCAGCCCCAGCATTTT. It yields the protein CASRQDPSNQPQHF.

V usage is TRBV6-5 and J usage is TRBJ1-2; 8 bases fit TRBD1. CDR3 length: 13 amino acids. Trimming cost V 9 bases and J 1 base; bases outside gene matches: 4. Germline CDR1 is MNHEY and CDR2 is SVGAGI. CDR3 loop: CASRTGINYGYTF. As DNA, the CDR3 is TGTGCCAGTCGGACAGGGATTAACTATGGCTACACCTTC.

V usage is TRBV6-5 and J usage is TRBJ1-5; D is possibly TRBD1 (5 bases). The CDR3 has 14 amino acids. Trimming removed 4 bases at V and 6 bases at J, with 13 bases between. Looked up from germline, CDR1 is MNHEY and CDR2 is SVGAGI. The CDR3 coding sequence is TGTGCCAGCAGTTTCCCGGGGGGGACTCAGCCCCAGCATTTT. This encodes CASSFPGGTQPQHF.